One sample yielded the 26 T cell receptor beta chains listed below, sequenced in a study of blood T cell repertoires in COVID-19. Some clones are missing from TCRdb's copy, which holds only in-frame ones; the method was immunoSEQ multiplex PCR. The top ten hold approximately 0.9% of the sample, which has about 110,000 clones, roughly two thirds seen once. Sequenced input: peripheral blood. The receptors derive from a human donor with acute or convalescent COVID-19. The donor label of this sample is uncertain.

The chain joins TRBV3-1 (or the pseudogene TRBV3-2) to TRBJ2-7, with 10 bases fitting TRBD2. This CDR3 has 17 amino acids. V lost 6 bases to trimming and J lost 1 base; unmatched junction nucleotides: 12. From germline, CDR1 is LGHDT and CDR2 YNNKEL (reference sequence). The CDR3 here is CASSPPRSGGLSYEQYF. CDR3 DNA sequence: TGTGCCAGCAGTCCTCCACGTAGCGGGGGGCTATCCTACGAGCAGTACTTC.

The rearrangement uses TRBV18 and TRBJ2-3, with a weak D call TRBD2 (6 bases). Per germline, CDR1 KGHSH and CDR2 LQKENI. Between the trimmed V and J ends, which lost 1 base and 4 bases, there was a span of 9 bases. CDR3 length equals 14 residues. CDR3 in DNA: TGTGCCAGCTCACCACAAACGGGGGCAGATACGCAGTATTTT. Its protein is CASSPQTGADTQYF.

The chain joins TRBV7-2 to TRBJ2-5, with 9 bases that match TRBD2. V was pared by 3 bases and J by 7 bases, with 9 bases of the junction left unmatched. Germline CDR1 SGHTA, CDR2 FQGNSA. This CDR3 region has 15 residues. CDR3 region: CASSFGGGAGGTQYF. As DNA, the CDR3 is TGTGCCAGCAGCTTTGGCGGGGGGGCAGGTGGGACCCAGTACTTC.

The chain uses TRBV3-1 (or the pseudogene TRBV3-2) and TRBJ2-6, with D possibly matching TRBD1 (5 bases). V shed 4 bases and J shed 2 bases, with 9 bases lying between them. CDR1 is LGHDT and CDR2 is YNNKEL in the germline V gene (reference sequence). The CDR3 totals 15 residues. DNA of the CDR3: TGTGCCAGCAGCCCCCGCAGGGCTGGGGCCAACGTCCTGACTTTC. Its protein product is CASSPRRAGANVLTF.

This sequence joins TRBV2 and TRBJ2-5; D ambiguous. Trimming took 6 bases from V and 2 from J, leaving 4 bases between them. CDR3 length: 11 amino acids. Germline V gives CDR1 SNHLY, CDR2 FYNNEI. The CDR3 loop is CASSRQETQYF. The CDR3 coding sequence is TGTGCCAGCAGCCGGCAAGAGACCCAGTACTTC.

This chain links TRBV19 with TRBJ1-3; TRBD1 matches at 8 bases. This CDR3 comprises 15 residues. V was clipped by 3 bases and J by 9 bases; unmatched bases: 10. Germline V CDR1 and CDR2: LNHDA, SQIVND (reference sequence). CDR3: CASSIPGQVPFTIYF. The CDR3, as DNA: TGTGCCAGTAGTATCCCGGGACAGGTTCCCTTCACCATATATTTT.

The genes are TRBV18 and TRBJ2-5; D perhaps matches TRBD1 (6 bases). Trimming left V 2 bases short and J 3 bases short, with 7 bases between. Germline lookup yields CDR1 KGHSH and CDR2 LQKENI. CDR3 size: 13 residues. The CDR3 DNA sequence: TGTGCCAGCTCACCAGCAGGGGAAGAGACCCAGTACTTC. This gives the protein CASSPAGEETQYF.

This chain connects TRBV7-8 to TRBJ1-5, with a possible D match to TRBD1 (6 bases). V was cut by 5 bases and J by 1 base, with 9 bases left in between. The CDR3 sequence is 14 residues long. Germline V gives CDR1 SGHVS, CDR2 FQNEAQ. The CDR3 nucleotides read TGTGCCAGCAGCCCAGGGGCGAGCAATCAGCCCCAGCATTTT. It codes for CASSPGASNQPQHF. The full variable domain, its missing parts supplied by reference TRBV7-8 and TRBJ1-5, is GAGVSQSPRYKVAKRGQDVALRCDPISGHVSLFWYQQALGQGPEFLTYFQNEAQLDKSGLPSDRFFAERPEGSVSTLKIQRTQQEDSAVYLCASSPGASNQPQHFGDGTRLSIL.

This clone occurred a few times. The chain carries TRBV25-1 and TRBJ1-6; 8 bases agree with TRBD1. Germline V gene sequence: CDR1 MGHDK, CDR2 SYGVNS. CDR3 length: 15 residues. Trimming took 0 bases from V and 7 from J; bases not matched to a gene: 2. CDR3 bases: TGTGCCAGCAGTGAATATGGACAGGGCAATTCACCCCTCCACTTT. Encoded protein: CASSEYGQGNSPLHF.

This clone was seen repeatedly, ten times or more. The V call is TRBV6-5, the J call TRBJ1-1; TRBD1 might be the D (5 bases). CDR1 MNHEY and CDR2 SVGAGI come from the germline V gene. The CDR3 covers 15 residues. V dropped 5 bases and J dropped 10 bases, with 23 bases sitting between them. DNA of the CDR3: TGTGCCAGCAGTCCTCGCTGGGCCAGGGCGGCTGGAGCTTTCTTT. Amino acids: CASSPRWARAAGAFF.

The CDR3 DNA is TGTGCCAGCAGTTCAGGGGCTATGGGTCAGCCCCAGCATTTT. It is translated as CASSSGAMGQPQHF. The V call is TRBV6-5, the J call TRBJ1-5, with TRBD1 as a possible D gene (6 bases). Trimming took off 4 bases at V and 6 bases at J, with 13 bases between the two ends. CDR3 length: 14 residues. Germline CDR1 reads MNHEY; CDR2 reads SVGAGI.

The chain has TRBV20-1 and TRBJ1-2; D may be TRBD1 (5 bases). This CDR3 has 12 amino acids. The V gene lost 3 bases and the J gene lost 8 bases, with 13 bases spanning the gap. Germline lookup yields CDR1 DFQATT and CDR2 SNEGSKA (reference sequence). The CDR3 DNA reads as TGCAGTGCTAGTACCCAGGGCGGCGGCTACACCTTC. It encodes CSASTQGGGYTF.

V is TRBV6-1 and J is TRBJ1-2, with no clear D. The germline V gene has CDR1 MNHNS and CDR2 SASEGT. The CDR3 is 15 amino acids. V was clipped by 2 bases and J by 2 bases, with 12 bases between them. The CDR3 sequence: CASSENRGANYGYTF. As DNA, the CDR3 is TGTGCCAGCAGTGAAAATCGGGGAGCCAACTATGGCTACACCTTC.

This rearrangement joins TRBV29-1 to TRBJ1-2; TRBD1 agrees at 9 bases. The CDR3 spans 14 residues. V shed 4 bases, J shed 6 bases, and the junction held 9 bases outside the gene matches. CDR1 and CDR2 from the germline V gene are SQVTM and ANQGSEA. The CDR3, as DNA: TGCAGCGTTGGCCCGGGACAGGGTAGCGATGGCTACACCTTC. Its translation: CSVGPGQGSDGYTF.

This chain joins TRBV24-1 and TRBJ1-4, with D possibly TRBD1 on 6 matching bases. Germline V gene data show CDR1 as KGHDR and CDR2 as SFDVKD. This CDR3 region has 17 residues. V was pared by 3 bases and J by 4 bases, with 17 bases between. CDR3 sequence reads: CATSDGGSRRVNEKLFF. In DNA form, the CDR3 reads TGTGCCACCAGTGATGGGGGCAGCCGGCGGGTTAATGAAAAACTGTTTTTT.

This chain links TRBV27 with TRBJ1-1, with unresolved D. V gave up 3 bases and J gave up 9 bases, with 14 bases separating them. Germline values: CDR1 MNHEY, CDR2 SMNVEV (reference sequence). CDR3 length equals 13 residues. As DNA, the CDR3 is TGTGCCAGCAGTTTTGTTCCTTGGCAAAAAGCTTTCTTT. The encoded protein is CASSFVPWQKAFF.

This clone has just a few counts. The chain links TRBV9 to TRBJ1-3, with D unresolved. V was shortened by 4 bases and J by 0 bases, with 5 bases between the two germline ends. The CDR3 runs to 13 residues. In germline, CDR1 is SGDLS, CDR2 YYNGEE. The CDR3 sequence is CASSSNSGNTIYF. CDR3 sequence (DNA): TGTGCCAGCAGCTCAAACTCTGGAAACACCATATATTTT.

The J gene is TRBJ1-2, the V gene TRBV12-2. TRBV12-2 is a pseudogene segment. The CDR3 contains 15 residues. CDR3 DNA sequence: TGTGCAAGTCGCTTAGAAAGAGGTTGGACCGGGAGGTACACCTTC. Its protein is CASRLERGWTGRYTF.

This clone was recorded once. The chain couples TRBV4-1 to TRBJ1-4; D remains unclear. The CDR3 extends over 14 amino acids. The V and J ends lost 0 bases and 7 bases respectively, with 9 bases between them. Germline CDR1 is MGHRA and CDR2 is YSYEKL. CDR3 sequence: CASSQEWRGEKLFF. CDR3 bases: TGCGCCAGCAGCCAAGAATGGCGCGGTGAAAAACTGTTTTTT.

The chain has TRBV12-5 and TRBJ2-2, with TRBD1 matching 10 bases. The germline gives CDR1 LGHNT, CDR2 FRNRAP. V trimming: 2 bases; J trimming: 6 bases; junction bases outside the gene matches: 6. This CDR3 is 16 amino acids long. In DNA form, the CDR3 reads TGTGCTAGTGGTTTGTATTCCGGACAGGGGGCCGGGGAGCTGTTTTTT. Residues: CASGLYSGQGAGELFF.

V and J are TRBV19 and TRBJ2-7; D possibly corresponds to TRBD2 (6 bases). The ends were cut back, 5 bases at V and 3 bases at J, with 20 bases in the middle. The CDR3 spans 16 residues. Germline V gives CDR1 LNHDA, CDR2 SQIVND (reference sequence). The CDR3: CASSELGQAGSYEQYF. CDR3 in DNA: TGTGCCAGTAGTGAACTAGGGCAGGCGGGGAGCTACGAGCAGTACTTC.

The gene calls are TRBV4-1 and TRBJ1-2, with 11 bases aligning to TRBD1. After removal of 4 bases from V and 4 bases from J, the junction contained 2 bases not matched to a gene. There are 14 residues in the CDR3. CDR1 is MGHRA and CDR2 is YSYEKL in the germline V gene. The DNA for the CDR3 is TGCGCCAGCAGCCCCGGGACAGGGGGCTATGGCTACACCTTC. Translated: CASSPGTGGYGYTF.

This chain joins TRBV7-8 and TRBJ1-1, with TRBD1 matching over 8 bases. J was trimmed by 10 bases and V by 5 bases; bases with no gene match: 6. Germline V gives CDR1 SGHVS, CDR2 FQNEAQ. The CDR3 is made up of 12 amino acids. The CDR3 sequence: CASSPDRGGAFF. The CDR3 DNA is TGTGCCAGCAGCCCCGACAGGGGTGGAGCTTTCTTT.

The chain is built from TRBV5-1 and TRBJ2-7; TRBD1 agrees at 7 bases. With V trimmed by 3 bases and J by 7 bases, 16 bases remained unmatched. Germline V CDR1 and CDR2: SGHRS, YFSETQ. The CDR3 is made up of 16 amino acids. The CDR3 protein is CASSSIPGGKSSEQYF. CDR3 DNA sequence: TGCGCCAGCAGCTCTATTCCAGGGGGTAAATCAAGTGAGCAGTACTTC.

The gene calls are TRBV7-9 and TRBJ2-1, with TRBD2 matching over 7 bases. J was trimmed by 5 bases and V by 5 bases; bases with no gene match: 9. Germline CDR1 and CDR2: SEHNR and FQNEAQ (reference sequence). CDR3 length equals 15 residues. CDR3 residues: CASSPGSGRDNEQFF. Here the CDR3 DNA reads TGTGCCAGCAGCCCAGGGTCAGGGAGGGACAATGAGCAGTTCTTC.

The chain has TRBV7-2 and TRBJ1-2; D is undetermined. CDR1 and CDR2 (germline): SGHTA, FQGNSA. V lost 1 base and J lost 2, with 5 bases in between. This CDR3 spans 13 amino acids. The CDR3: CASSLDSNYGYTF. CDR3 DNA sequence: TGTGCCAGCAGCTTAGACTCGAACTATGGCTACACCTTC.